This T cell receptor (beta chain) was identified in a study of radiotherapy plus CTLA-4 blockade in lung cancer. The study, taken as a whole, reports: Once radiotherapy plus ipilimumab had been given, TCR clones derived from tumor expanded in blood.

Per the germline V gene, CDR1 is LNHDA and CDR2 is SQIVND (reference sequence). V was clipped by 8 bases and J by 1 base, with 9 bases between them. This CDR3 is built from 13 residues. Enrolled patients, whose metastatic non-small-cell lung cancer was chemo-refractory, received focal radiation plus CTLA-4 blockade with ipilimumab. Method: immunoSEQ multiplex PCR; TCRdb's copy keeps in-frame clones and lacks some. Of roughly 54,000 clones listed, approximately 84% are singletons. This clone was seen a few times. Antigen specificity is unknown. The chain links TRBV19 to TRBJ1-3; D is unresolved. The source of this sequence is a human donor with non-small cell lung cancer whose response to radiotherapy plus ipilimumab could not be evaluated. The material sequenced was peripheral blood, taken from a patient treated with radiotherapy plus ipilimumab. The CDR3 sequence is CASLGDSGNTIYF. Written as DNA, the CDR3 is TGTGCCAGTCTCGGGGATTCTGGAAACACCATATATTTT.